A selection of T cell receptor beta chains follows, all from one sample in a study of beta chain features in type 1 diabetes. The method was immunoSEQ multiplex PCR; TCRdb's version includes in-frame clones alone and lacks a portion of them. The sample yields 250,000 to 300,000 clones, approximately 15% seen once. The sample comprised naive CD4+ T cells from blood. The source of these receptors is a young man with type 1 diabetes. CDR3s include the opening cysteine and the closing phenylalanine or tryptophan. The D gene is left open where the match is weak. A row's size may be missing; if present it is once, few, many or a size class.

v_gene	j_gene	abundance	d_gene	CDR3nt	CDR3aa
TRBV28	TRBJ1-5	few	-	TGTGCCAGCAGCCCCGGGGGACCCCGTCAGCCCCAGCATTTT	CASSPGGPRQPQHF
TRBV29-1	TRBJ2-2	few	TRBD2	TGCAGCGCTAGCGGGAGCGGCGGGGAGCTGTTTTTT	CSASGSGGELFF
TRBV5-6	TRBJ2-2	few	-	TGTGCCAGCAGCTTCTCGCGGTTGAACACCGGGGAGCTGTTTTTT	CASSFSRLNTGELFF
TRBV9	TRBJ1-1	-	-	TGTGCCAGCAGCGTGGGAGCGGCGAACACTGAAGCTTTCTTT	CASSVGAANTEAFF
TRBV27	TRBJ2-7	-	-	TGTGCCAGCAGTTTATCTCGGGAAGACGAGCAGTACTTC	CASSLSREDEQYF
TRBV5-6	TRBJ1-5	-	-	TGTGCCAGCAGCTTGCGGGGTCGCTCCGGGCCCCAGCATTTT	CASSLRGRSGPQHF
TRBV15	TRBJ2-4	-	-	TGTGCCACCAGCAGAGATAATACAGGGAGCATTCAGTACTTC	CATSRDNTGSIQYF
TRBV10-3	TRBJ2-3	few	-	TGTGCCATCAGTGACGGTACTAGCTTCACAGATACGCAGTATTTT	CAISDGTSFTDTQYF
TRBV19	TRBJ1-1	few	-	TGTGCCAGTAGTCTACAGGGAACTGAAGCTTTCTTT	CASSLQGTEAFF
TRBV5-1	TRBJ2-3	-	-	TGCGCCAGCAGCTTGGCGAGCACAGATACGCAGTATTTT	CASSLASTDTQYF
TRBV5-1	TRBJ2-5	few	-	TGCGCCACCGCGCGGGACTCGTCTTGGTACCAAGAGACCCAGTACTTC	CATARDSSWYQETQYF
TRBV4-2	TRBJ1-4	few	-	TGTGCCAGCAGCTTAACCACGGGGAACGAAAAACTGTTTTTT	CASSLTTGNEKLFF
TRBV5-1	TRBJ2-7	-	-	TGCGCCAGCAGCTTGGCCCCCTTAGCGGAACTCTACGAGCAGTACTTC	CASSLAPLAELYEQYF
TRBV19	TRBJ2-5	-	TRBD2	TGTGCCAGTAGTAGACTAGCGGGAGAAGAGACCCAGTACTTC	CASSRLAGEETQYF
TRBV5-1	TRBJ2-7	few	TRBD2	TGCGCCAGCAGCTGGACTAGTGACGAGCAGTACTTC	CASSWTSDEQYF
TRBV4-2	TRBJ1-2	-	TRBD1	TGTGCCAGCAGCCAAGCTTTGGTTGTAGAGGGGGCGAACTATGGCTACACCTTC	CASSQALVVEGANYGYTF
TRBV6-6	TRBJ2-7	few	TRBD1	TGTGCCAGCAGTTACCCCCAGGGACAGGGGACCTACGAGCAGTACTTC	CASSYPQGQGTYEQYF